The clone carrying this TCR beta chain was seen at least ten times. Its antigen is not known. Libraries of TCR beta came from iRepertoire HTBI primers plus Arm-PCR of CDR3 regions. TCRdb re-derived calls from the multiplex PCR reads in MiXCR, one entry per CDR3 protein. The table shows about 430,000 distinct CDR3 sequences, with over 12% occurring only once. The sample's time point: newly diagnosed GD, antithyroid drugs for less than 3 months. With RNA extracted from PBMCs as input, the TCR library was made. Peripheral blood, around 9 milliliters of it, was drawn into EDTA tubes. The sample comes from a study of regulatory T cells in long-lasting Graves disease. General study points: Persistent patients shared more public clonotypes (2,741) than new patients (roughly 970).

Germline CDR1 SGHAT, CDR2 FQDESV (reference sequence). V lost 5 bases, J lost 4 bases, and 16 bases stayed unmatched. CDR3 length: 17 amino acids. The same sample was also used in a study of T cells in Graves' hyperthyroidism and ophthalmopathy.

The specimen comprised peripheral blood mononuclear cells (PBMCs), sampled at new diagnosis, from a patient treated with antithyroid drugs. The receptor was isolated from a woman aged 35 to 49 with Graves disease. J is TRBJ1-1 and V is TRBV11-1; 7 bases map to TRBD1. CDR3 in amino acids: CASSNPRTGQGATEAFF. DNA for the CDR3: TGTGCCAGCAGCAATCCAAGGACAGGCCAGGGAGCCACTGAAGCTTTCTTT.